The rows below give T cell receptor beta chains drawn from one sample of a study of CXCR3-negative and CXCR3-positive naive CD8 T cells. TCRdb reworked the 5' RACE reads into one entry per CDR3 protein, no DNA. In all, the sample yields 75,000 to 100,000 distinct CDR3 sequences. The sample comprised naive CXCR3+ CD8+ T cells from blood. All receptors derive from a human donor in good health. Some clones in this sample may be carry-over from other donors' samples. The CDR3 runs from the conserved cysteine through the conserved F or W.

cdr3_aa: CASSYQPMTEEAFF; v_call: TRBV6-5; cdr3_length: 14; j_call: TRBJ1-1
cdr3_aa: CSSGTGDEQYF; v_call: TRBV29-1; cdr3_length: 11; j_call: TRBJ2-7
cdr3_aa: CASYYGGVDEQFF; v_call: TRBV6-2/TRBV6-3; cdr3_length: 13; j_call: TRBJ2-1
cdr3_aa: CASSYSWPDYVGTGELFF; v_call: TRBV6-2/TRBV6-3; cdr3_length: 18; j_call: TRBJ2-2
cdr3_aa: CASSEVGATQYF; v_call: TRBV2; cdr3_length: 12; j_call: TRBJ2-3
cdr3_aa: CSVEGALDTEAFF; v_call: TRBV29-1; cdr3_length: 13; j_call: TRBJ1-1
cdr3_aa: CASSTPMWVAGGPNTGELFF; v_call: TRBV5-5; cdr3_length: 20; j_call: TRBJ2-2
cdr3_aa: CATSSLGPGELFF; v_call: TRBV15; cdr3_length: 13; j_call: TRBJ2-2
cdr3_aa: CASSIPSDSPLHF; v_call: TRBV5-5; cdr3_length: 13; j_call: TRBJ1-6
cdr3_aa: CASSSPGIQETQYF; v_call: TRBV6-5; cdr3_length: 14; j_call: TRBJ2-5
cdr3_aa: CASSQLRGTSGSYEQYF; v_call: TRBV4-3; cdr3_length: 17; j_call: TRBJ2-7
cdr3_aa: CASSGTDRGVDEQYF; v_call: TRBV27; cdr3_length: 15; j_call: TRBJ2-7
cdr3_aa: CSARVRGANTGELFF; v_call: TRBV20-1; cdr3_length: 15; j_call: TRBJ2-2
cdr3_aa: CASSQDSAGRINYGYTF; v_call: TRBV4-3; cdr3_length: 17; j_call: TRBJ1-2
cdr3_aa: CSARDLTSGGAVGELFF; v_call: TRBV20-1; cdr3_length: 17; j_call: TRBJ2-2
cdr3_aa: CASMGYNEQFF; v_call: TRBV7-9; cdr3_length: 11; j_call: TRBJ2-1
cdr3_aa: CASSPSGGYNEQFF; v_call: TRBV19; cdr3_length: 14; j_call: TRBJ2-1
cdr3_aa: CATSWGGETQYF; v_call: TRBV12-3/TRBV12-4; cdr3_length: 12; j_call: TRBJ2-5
cdr3_aa: CASSLASVRSNQPQHF; v_call: TRBV2; cdr3_length: 16; j_call: TRBJ1-5
cdr3_aa: CASSQVRGGQPQHF; v_call: TRBV16; cdr3_length: 14; j_call: TRBJ1-5
cdr3_aa: CASSLGLEAPTDTQYF; v_call: TRBV7-9; cdr3_length: 16; j_call: TRBJ2-3
cdr3_aa: CASSQDYGSYNEQFF; v_call: TRBV4-1; cdr3_length: 15; j_call: TRBJ2-1
cdr3_aa: CASSFRTGVNTEAFF; v_call: TRBV6-5; cdr3_length: 15; j_call: TRBJ1-1
cdr3_aa: CASSCRDSGELFF; v_call: TRBV6-5; cdr3_length: 13; j_call: TRBJ2-2
cdr3_aa: CAIRIQGARDNEQFF; v_call: TRBV10-3; cdr3_length: 15; j_call: TRBJ2-1
cdr3_aa: CASRFRLGLFTEAFF; v_call: TRBV12-2; cdr3_length: 15; j_call: TRBJ1-1
cdr3_aa: CASNILPNYNEQFF; v_call: TRBV6-2/TRBV6-3; cdr3_length: 14; j_call: TRBJ2-1
cdr3_aa: CASNPRGASYEQYF; v_call: TRBV14; cdr3_length: 14; j_call: TRBJ2-7
cdr3_aa: CSVEGPNNSDTQYF; v_call: TRBV29-1; cdr3_length: 14; j_call: TRBJ2-3
cdr3_aa: CAISEGPGDSSYNEQFF; v_call: TRBV10-3; cdr3_length: 17; j_call: TRBJ2-1
cdr3_aa: CASSQGTVPDTQYF; v_call: TRBV7-7; cdr3_length: 14; j_call: TRBJ2-3
cdr3_aa: CASSQVVSSYEQYF; v_call: TRBV4-1; cdr3_length: 14; j_call: TRBJ2-7
cdr3_aa: CASRLGASGGSEQFF; v_call: TRBV7-8; cdr3_length: 15; j_call: TRBJ2-1
cdr3_aa: CASSVGQNEQFF; v_call: TRBV5-1; cdr3_length: 12; j_call: TRBJ2-1
cdr3_aa: CASGGQDSNSYEQYF; v_call: TRBV23-1; cdr3_length: 15; j_call: TRBJ2-7
cdr3_aa: CASSQVRTSLNEQFF; v_call: TRBV14; cdr3_length: 15; j_call: TRBJ2-1
cdr3_aa: CSVERQGHYELYF; v_call: TRBV29-1; cdr3_length: 13; j_call: TRBJ2-7
cdr3_aa: CASIQDLIVANTEAFF; v_call: TRBV4-3; cdr3_length: 16; j_call: TRBJ1-1
cdr3_aa: CSVEVGGARINEQFF; v_call: TRBV29-1; cdr3_length: 15; j_call: TRBJ2-1
cdr3_aa: CASSPSSDSRGYTF; v_call: TRBV18; cdr3_length: 14; j_call: TRBJ1-2
cdr3_aa: CASKSDPGTQNTEAFF; v_call: TRBV4-1; cdr3_length: 16; j_call: TRBJ1-1
cdr3_aa: CAIRAGSNQETQYF; v_call: TRBV2; cdr3_length: 14; j_call: TRBJ2-5
cdr3_aa: CASSMLPGTSGGSSYNEQFF; v_call: TRBV27; cdr3_length: 20; j_call: TRBJ2-1
cdr3_aa: CASSPGQSYEQYF; v_call: TRBV7-7; cdr3_length: 13; j_call: TRBJ2-7
cdr3_aa: CASSFSSAYEQYF; v_call: TRBV5-6; cdr3_length: 13; j_call: TRBJ2-7
cdr3_aa: CASSPNYQGGNYGYTF; v_call: TRBV4-2; cdr3_length: 16; j_call: TRBJ1-2
cdr3_aa: CASSRLGGGWEAFF; v_call: TRBV13; cdr3_length: 14; j_call: TRBJ1-1
cdr3_aa: CASSSRTGKNIQYF; v_call: TRBV7-9; cdr3_length: 14; j_call: TRBJ2-4
cdr3_aa: CSARDWVVGTQITNYGYTF; v_call: TRBV20-1; cdr3_length: 19; j_call: TRBJ1-2
cdr3_aa: CSATGTGEYQPQHF; v_call: TRBV20-1; cdr3_length: 14; j_call: TRBJ1-5
cdr3_aa: CSVLGGQGASGETQYF; v_call: TRBV29-1; cdr3_length: 16; j_call: TRBJ2-5
cdr3_aa: CASSHLVAGAAYEQYF; v_call: TRBV7-8; cdr3_length: 16; j_call: TRBJ2-7
cdr3_aa: CASSPGTEILYEQYF; v_call: TRBV4-3; cdr3_length: 15; j_call: TRBJ2-7
cdr3_aa: CASSVGAGERNEQFF; v_call: TRBV9; cdr3_length: 15; j_call: TRBJ2-1
cdr3_aa: CASSSKDSLQPQHF; v_call: TRBV7-2; cdr3_length: 14; j_call: TRBJ1-5